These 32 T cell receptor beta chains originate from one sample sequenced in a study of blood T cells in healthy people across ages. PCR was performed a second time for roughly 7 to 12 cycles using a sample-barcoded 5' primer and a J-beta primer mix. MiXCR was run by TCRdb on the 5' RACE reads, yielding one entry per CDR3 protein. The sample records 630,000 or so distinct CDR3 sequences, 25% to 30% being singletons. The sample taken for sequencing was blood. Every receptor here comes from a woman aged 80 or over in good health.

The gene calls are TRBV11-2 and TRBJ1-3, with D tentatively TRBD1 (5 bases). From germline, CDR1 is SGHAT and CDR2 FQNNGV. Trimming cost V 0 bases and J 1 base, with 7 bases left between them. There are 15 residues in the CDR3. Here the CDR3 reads CASSLEGVSGNTIYF. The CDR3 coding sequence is TGTGCCAGCAGCTTAGAGGGGGTGTCTGGAAACACCATATATTTT.

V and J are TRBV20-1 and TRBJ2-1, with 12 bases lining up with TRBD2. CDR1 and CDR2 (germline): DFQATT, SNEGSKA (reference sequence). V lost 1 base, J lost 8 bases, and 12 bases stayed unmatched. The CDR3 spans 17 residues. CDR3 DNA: TGCAGTGCTAGAGTTGTAGGGCTAGCGGGGGGGCCGGATGAGCAGTTCTTC. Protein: CSARVVGLAGGPDEQFF.

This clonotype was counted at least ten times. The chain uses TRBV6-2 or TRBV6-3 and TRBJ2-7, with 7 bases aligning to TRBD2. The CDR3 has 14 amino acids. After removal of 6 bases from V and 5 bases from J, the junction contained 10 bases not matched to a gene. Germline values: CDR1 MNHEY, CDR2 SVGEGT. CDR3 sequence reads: CASRRTGGSHEQYF. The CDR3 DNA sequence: TGTGCCAGCAGAAGGACGGGGGGATCCCACGAGCAGTACTTC.

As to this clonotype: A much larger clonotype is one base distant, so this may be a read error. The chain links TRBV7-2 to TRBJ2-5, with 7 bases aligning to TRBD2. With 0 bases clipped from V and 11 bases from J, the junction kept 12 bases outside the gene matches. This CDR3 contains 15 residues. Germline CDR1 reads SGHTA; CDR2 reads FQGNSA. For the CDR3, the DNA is TGTGCCAGCAGCTTAGCCCGCGGGGGTTACAATGAGCAGTACTTC. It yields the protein CASSLARGGYNEQYF.

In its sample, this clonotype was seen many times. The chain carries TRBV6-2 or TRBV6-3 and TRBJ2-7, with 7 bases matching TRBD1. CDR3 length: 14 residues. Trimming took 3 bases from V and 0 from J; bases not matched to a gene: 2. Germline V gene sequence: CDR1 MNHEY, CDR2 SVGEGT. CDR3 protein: CASSYDRVSYEQYF. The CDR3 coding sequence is TGTGCCAGCAGTTATGACAGGGTCTCCTACGAGCAGTACTTC.

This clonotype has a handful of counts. CDR3 sequence reads: CAVWDFSNEQFF. CDR3 nucleotide sequence: TGTGCCGTGTGGGACTTCAGCAATGAGCAGTTCTTC. V is TRBV2 and J is TRBJ2-1, with TRBD2 as a possible D gene (6 bases). Germline CDR1 is SNHLY and CDR2 is FYNNEI. The V gene lost 11 bases and the J gene lost 6 bases, with 14 bases spanning the gap. There are 12 residues in the CDR3.

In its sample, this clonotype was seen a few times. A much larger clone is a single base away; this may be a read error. The CDR3 DNA reads TGCAGCGTTTCATCCGGGACAGGGTCCGAGCAGTTCTTC. It yields the protein CSVSSGTGSEQFF. The chain has TRBV29-1 and TRBJ2-1; TRBD1 matches at 9 bases. From germline, CDR1 is SQVTM and CDR2 ANQGSEA. V shed 5 bases and J 10 bases; nucleotides not matched to a gene: 9. This CDR3 spans 13 amino acids.

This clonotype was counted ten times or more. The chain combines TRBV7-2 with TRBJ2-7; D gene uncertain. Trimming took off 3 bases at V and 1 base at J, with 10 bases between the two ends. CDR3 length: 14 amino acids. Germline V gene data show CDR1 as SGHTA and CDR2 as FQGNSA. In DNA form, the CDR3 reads TGTGCCAGCAGCTTGGCAGCGAGTTCCTACGAGCAGTACTTC. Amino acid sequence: CASSLAASSYEQYF.

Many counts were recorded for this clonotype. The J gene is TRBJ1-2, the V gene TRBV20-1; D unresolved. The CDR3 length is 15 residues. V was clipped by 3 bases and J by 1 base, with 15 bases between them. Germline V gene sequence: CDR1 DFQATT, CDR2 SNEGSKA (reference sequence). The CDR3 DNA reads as TGCAGTGCTAGTTCAACAGCGGTTGATAACTATGGCTACACCTTC. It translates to CSASSTAVDNYGYTF.

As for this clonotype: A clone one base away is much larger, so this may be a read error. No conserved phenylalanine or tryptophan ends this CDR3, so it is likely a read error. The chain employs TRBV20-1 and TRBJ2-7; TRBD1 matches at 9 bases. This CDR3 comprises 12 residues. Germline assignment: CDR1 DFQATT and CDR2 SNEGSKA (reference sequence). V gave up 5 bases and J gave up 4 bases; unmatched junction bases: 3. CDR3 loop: CSAGQGKYEQYC. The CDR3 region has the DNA TGCAGTGCTGGACAGGGGAAATACGAGCAGTACTGC.

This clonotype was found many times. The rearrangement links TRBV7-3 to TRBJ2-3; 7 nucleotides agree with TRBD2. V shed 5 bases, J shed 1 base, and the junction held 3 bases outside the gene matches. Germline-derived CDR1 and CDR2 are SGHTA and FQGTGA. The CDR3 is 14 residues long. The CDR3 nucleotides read TGTGCCAGCAGCGCGGCGGGGGGCACAGATACGCAGTATTTT. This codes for CASSAAGGTDTQYF.

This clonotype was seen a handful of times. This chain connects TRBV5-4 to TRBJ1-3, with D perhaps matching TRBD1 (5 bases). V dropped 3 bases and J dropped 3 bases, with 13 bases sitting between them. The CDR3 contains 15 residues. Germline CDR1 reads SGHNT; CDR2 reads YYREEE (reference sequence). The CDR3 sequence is CASSYDSLNGNTIYF. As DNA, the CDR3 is TGTGCCAGCAGCTACGACAGTCTAAATGGAAACACCATATATTTT.

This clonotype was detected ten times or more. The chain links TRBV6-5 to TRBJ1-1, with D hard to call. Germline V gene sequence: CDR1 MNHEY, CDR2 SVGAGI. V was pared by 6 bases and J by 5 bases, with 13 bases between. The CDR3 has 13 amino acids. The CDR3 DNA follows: TGTGCCAGCAGCCGGGGAGGGCGGACTGAAGCTTTCTTT. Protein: CASSRGGRTEAFF.

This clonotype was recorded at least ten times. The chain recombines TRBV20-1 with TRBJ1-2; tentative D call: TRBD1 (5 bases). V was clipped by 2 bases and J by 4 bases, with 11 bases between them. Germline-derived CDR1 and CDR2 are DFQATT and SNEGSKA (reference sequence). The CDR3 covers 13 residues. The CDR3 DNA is TGCAGTGCTAGAATACGCGACAGCTATGGCTACACCTTC. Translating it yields CSARIRDSYGYTF.

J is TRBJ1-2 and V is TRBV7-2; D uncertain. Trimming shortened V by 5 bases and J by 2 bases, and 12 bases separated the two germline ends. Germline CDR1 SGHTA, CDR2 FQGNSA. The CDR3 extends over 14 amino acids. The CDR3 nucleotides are TGTGCCAGCAGCCCTTACGGGCTCAACTATGGCTACACCTTC. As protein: CASSPYGLNYGYTF.

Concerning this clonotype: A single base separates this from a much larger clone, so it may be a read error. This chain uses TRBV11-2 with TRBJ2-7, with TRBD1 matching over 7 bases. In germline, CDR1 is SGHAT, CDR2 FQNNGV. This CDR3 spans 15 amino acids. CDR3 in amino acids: CANSLWDSTSYEQYF. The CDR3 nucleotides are TGTGCCAACAGCTTATGGGACAGTACCTCCTACGAGCAGTACTTC.

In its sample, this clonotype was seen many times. DNA of the CDR3: TGCAGTGCTAGAGCCGGACTAGCGGCTAGTACGATACTTATCCAAGAGACCCAGTACTTC. This codes for CSARAGLAASTILIQETQYF. The chain combines TRBV20-1 with TRBJ2-5; 10 bases align to TRBD2. Germline V gene sequence: CDR1 DFQATT, CDR2 SNEGSKA (reference sequence). The CDR3 is 20 residues long. After removal of 1 base from V and 1 base from J, the junction contained 18 bases not matched to a gene.

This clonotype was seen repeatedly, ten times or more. This CDR3 is CASSSGTRNMISPPRKYEQYF. CDR3 nucleotides: TGTGCCAGCAGTTCCGGGACTAGGAATATGATCTCACCCCCAAGGAAATACGAGCAGTACTTC. J is TRBJ2-7 and V is TRBV6-5; 8 positions match TRBD2. This CDR3 contains 21 residues. The V gene end was trimmed by 4 bases and the J gene end by 4 bases; junction bases not matched to a gene: 27. Germline V gives CDR1 MNHEY, CDR2 SVGAGI.

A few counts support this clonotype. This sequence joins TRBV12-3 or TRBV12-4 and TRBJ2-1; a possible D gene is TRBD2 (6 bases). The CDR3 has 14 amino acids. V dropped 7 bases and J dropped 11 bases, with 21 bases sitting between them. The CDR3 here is CASTLTSLGSQQFF. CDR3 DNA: TGTGCCAGCACCTTGACTAGTTTGGGCAGCCAGCAGTTCTTC.

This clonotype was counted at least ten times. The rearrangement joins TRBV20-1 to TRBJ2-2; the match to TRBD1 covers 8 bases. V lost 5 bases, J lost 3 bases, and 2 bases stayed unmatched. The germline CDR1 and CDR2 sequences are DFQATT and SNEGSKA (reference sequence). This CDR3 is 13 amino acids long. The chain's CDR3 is CSAGQGHTGELFF. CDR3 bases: TGCAGTGCTGGACAGGGCCACACCGGGGAGCTGTTTTTT.

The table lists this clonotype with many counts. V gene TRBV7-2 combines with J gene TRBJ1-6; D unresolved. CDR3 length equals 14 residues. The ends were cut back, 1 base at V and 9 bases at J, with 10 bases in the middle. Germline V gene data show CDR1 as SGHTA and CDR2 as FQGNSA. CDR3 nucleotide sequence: TGTGCCAGCAGCTTAGAAGGCGGCCTTTCACCCCTCCACTTT. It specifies CASSLEGGLSPLHF. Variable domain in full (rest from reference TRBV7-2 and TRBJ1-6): GAGVSQSPSNKVTEKGKDVELRCDPISGHTALYWYRQSLGQGLEFLIYFQGNSAPDKSGLPSDRFSAERTGGSVSTLTIQRTQQEDSAVYLCASSLEGGLSPLHFGNGTRLTVT.

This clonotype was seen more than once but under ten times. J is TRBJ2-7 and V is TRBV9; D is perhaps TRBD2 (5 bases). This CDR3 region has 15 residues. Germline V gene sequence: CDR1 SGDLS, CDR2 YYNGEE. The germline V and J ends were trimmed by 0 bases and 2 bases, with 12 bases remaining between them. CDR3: CASSVGGSGTYEQYF. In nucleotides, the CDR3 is TGTGCCAGCAGCGTAGGTGGAAGCGGTACCTACGAGCAGTACTTC.

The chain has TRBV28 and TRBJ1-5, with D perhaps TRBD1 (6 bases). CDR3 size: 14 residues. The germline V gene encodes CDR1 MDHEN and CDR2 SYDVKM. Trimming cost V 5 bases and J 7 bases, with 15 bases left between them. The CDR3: CASSPPGQHQPQHF. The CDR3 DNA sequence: TGTGCCAGCAGTCCTCCCGGACAGCACCAGCCCCAGCATTTT.

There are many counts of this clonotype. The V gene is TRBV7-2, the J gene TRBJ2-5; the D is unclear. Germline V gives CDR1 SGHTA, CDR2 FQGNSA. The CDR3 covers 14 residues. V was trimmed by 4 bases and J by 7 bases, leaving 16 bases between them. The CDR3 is CASSSRTSHGTQYF. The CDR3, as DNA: TGTGCCAGCAGCTCTCGGACCTCACATGGGACCCAGTACTTC.

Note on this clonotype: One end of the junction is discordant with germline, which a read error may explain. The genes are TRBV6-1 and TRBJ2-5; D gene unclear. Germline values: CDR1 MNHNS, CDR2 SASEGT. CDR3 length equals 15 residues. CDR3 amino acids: CASSETGRHQETQYF. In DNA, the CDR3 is TGTGCCAGCAGTGAAACGGGCAGACACCAAGAGACCCAGTACTTT.

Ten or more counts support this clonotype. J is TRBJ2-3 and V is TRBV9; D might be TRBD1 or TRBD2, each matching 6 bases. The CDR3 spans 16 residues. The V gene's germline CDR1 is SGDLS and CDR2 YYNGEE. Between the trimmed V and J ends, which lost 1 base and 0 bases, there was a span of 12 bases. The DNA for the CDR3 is TGTGCCAGCAGCGTACATACAGGGACTAGCACAGATACGCAGTATTTT. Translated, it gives CASSVHTGTSTDTQYF.

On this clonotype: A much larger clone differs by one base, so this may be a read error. In DNA form, the CDR3 reads TGCAGCGGTGAAGTGGTCGCAGATACGCAGTATTTT. Its translation is CSGEVVADTQYF. The chain has TRBV29-1 and TRBJ2-3; D is unclear. Germline V lookup: CDR1 SQVTM, CDR2 ANQGSEA. The CDR3 covers 12 residues.

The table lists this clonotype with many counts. The CDR3 sequence: CSARETSGGIQETQYF. Written as DNA, the CDR3 is TGCAGTGCTAGAGAAACTAGCGGGGGAATCCAAGAGACCCAGTACTTC. The chain joins TRBV20-1 to TRBJ2-5; 11 nucleotides line up with TRBD2. Germline CDR1 reads DFQATT; CDR2 reads SNEGSKA (reference sequence). After removal of 0 bases from V and 1 base from J, the junction contained 4 bases not matched to a gene. This CDR3 region has 16 residues.

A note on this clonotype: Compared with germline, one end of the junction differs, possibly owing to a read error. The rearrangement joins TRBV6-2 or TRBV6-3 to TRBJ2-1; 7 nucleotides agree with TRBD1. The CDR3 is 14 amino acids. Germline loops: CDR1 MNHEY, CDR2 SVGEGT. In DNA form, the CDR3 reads TGTGCCAGCAGGCACAGGGGTCAGTGCAATGGGCAGTTCTTC. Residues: CASRHRGQCNGQFF.

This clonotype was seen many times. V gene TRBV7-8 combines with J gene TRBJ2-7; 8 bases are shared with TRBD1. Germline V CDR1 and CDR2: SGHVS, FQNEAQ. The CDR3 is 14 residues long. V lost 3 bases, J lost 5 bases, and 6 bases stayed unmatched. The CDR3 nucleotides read TGTGCCAGCAGCTTGAGACAGGGGTTCAACGAGCAGTACTTC. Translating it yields CASSLRQGFNEQYF.

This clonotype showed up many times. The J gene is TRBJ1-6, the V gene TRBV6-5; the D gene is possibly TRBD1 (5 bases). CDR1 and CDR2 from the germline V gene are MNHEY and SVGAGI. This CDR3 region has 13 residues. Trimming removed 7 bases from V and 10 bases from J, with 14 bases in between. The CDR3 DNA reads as TGTGCCAGCATGAGAAGGAGGGGCTCACCCCTCCACTTT. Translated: CASMRRRGSPLHF.

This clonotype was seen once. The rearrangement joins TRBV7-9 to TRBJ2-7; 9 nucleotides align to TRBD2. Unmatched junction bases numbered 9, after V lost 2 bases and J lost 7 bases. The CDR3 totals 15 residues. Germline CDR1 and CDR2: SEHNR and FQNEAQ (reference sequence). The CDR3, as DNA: TGTGCCAGCAGCTTATCGGTAGCGGGAGACAATGAGCAGTACTTC. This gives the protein CASSLSVAGDNEQYF. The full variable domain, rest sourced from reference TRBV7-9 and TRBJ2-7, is DTGVSQNPRHKITKRGQNVTFRCDPISEHNRLYWYRQTLGQGPEFLTYFQNEAQLEKSRLLSDRFSAERPKGSFSTLEIQRTEQGDSAMYLCASSLSVAGDNEQYFGPGTRLTVT.